This T cell receptor (beta chain) was profiled in a study of human T cells and chemical hapten exposure. Trimming took off 1 base at V and 11 bases at J, with 12 bases between the two ends. This CDR3 contains 13 residues. Germline loops: CDR1 SEHNR, CDR2 FQNEAQ (reference sequence). This clonotype showed up many times. Its antigen is unidentified. Notes on the study in general: Sensitizing with DPC caused no change in TCRs above 1 in 1000 frequency.

TCRdb reprocessed the RACE reads via MiXCR and lists one record per CDR3 protein. The table has under 100,000 distinct CDR3 sequences, under 14% seen once; the top ten hold 3.7%. Stated time point: patch test 3, about 24 weeks after DPC sensitization. Treatment denoted: therapeutic diphenylcyclopropenone sensitization with weekly scalp DPC. Donation of samples came from alopecia patients who were 18 to 70 years old and suitable for DPC. Before extraction, the whole blood was not fractionated, and total RNA was taken from it. The chain uses TRBV7-9 and TRBJ2-1, with D possibly being TRBD1 (5 bases). This specimen consisted of whole blood, obtained in connection with sensitization to the hapten diphenylcyclopropenone (DPC). The TCR originated in a woman between 50 and 59 years old with alopecia areata. Some clones in this sample may be carry-over from other donors' samples. This CDR3 is CASSLGDRVKQFF. As DNA, the CDR3 is TGTGCCAGCAGCTTAGGAGACAGAGTAAAGCAGTTCTTC.